The sequence of this TCR beta chain was determined in a study of early T cells in non-severe SARS-CoV-2 infection. Across the study: Chains stayed unpaired after sequencing of bulk RNA from unsorted whole blood.

Researchers tagged individual cDNA molecules with unique molecular identifiers. From the 5' RACE reads, TCRdb called clonotypes with MiXCR, one entry per CDR3 protein. The sample holds 80,000 to 95,000 distinct CDR3 sequences, 16% seen once. In its sample, this clonotype was seen many times. The antigen is undetermined. The CDR3 contains 14 residues. The germline V gene encodes CDR1 DFQATT and CDR2 SNEGSKA (reference sequence). The junction had 2 bases not matched to a gene; V was cut back by 4 bases and J by 0 bases. Study observations and caveats: VDJdb matching, biased toward anti-spike CD8 responses, missed private and CD4 specificities.

The sequencing here drew on whole blood, taken at baseline. The chain uses TRBV20-1 and TRBJ2-1; 8 bases are a match to TRBD2. The receptor was derived from an adult who was a healthcare worker with PCR-confirmed SARS-CoV-2 infection or an uninfected control (not recorded which). The CDR3 nucleotides read TGCAGTGCTATAGCGGGAATCTCCTACAATGAGCAGTTCTTC. Protein sequence: CSAIAGISYNEQFF.